This TCR beta chain stems from a study of blood T cell repertoires in COVID-19 (dated by TCRdb to 2020 to 2021). Regarding the research as a whole: Samples from collaborators originated in the United States, Italy and Spain and spanned both the acute and convalescent phases of COVID-19. The prospective study material was composed of cDNA or gDNA derived from T cells, B-cell-depleted T cells, or PBMCs. Deeply sampled blood TCRbeta repertoires from subjects exposed to, actively infected with, or recovered from COVID-19 were included in the dataset. The repertoires were released in a freely available public database meant as a resource for research on the immune response to SARS-CoV-2. The samples were drawn from two sources: the first 160 participants of the ongoing ImmuneRACE study, and 1,254 subjects contributed by 6 global collaborators. Sample metadata almost always included a de-identified subject ID, COVID-19 status, age in years and sex. Where available, HLA class I and class II types were obtained from metadata supplied by the sample provider rather than from assay-based typing. Beyond this particular receptor, the publication reports: The quantity of clinical and demographic metadata differed by source and by participant and was supplied without curation.

The immunoSEQ Assay, a bias-controlled multiplex PCR, was used to amplify TCRbeta CDR3 regions from genomic DNA. On the authors' methods: The number of nucleated cells in each sample was estimated by amplification of reference gene primers within the assay. To quantify the absolute abundance of each unique TCRbeta CDR3 rearrangement, sequence reads were collapsed and filtered. For each sample, productive Simpson clonality was calculated as the square root of Simpson's diversity index over productive rearrangements. TCRdb obtained this table from immuneACCESS and retained in-frame rearrangements with V and J assigned. These tables miss some clones; where compared with another copy, unresolved V genes account for less than half of the shortfall, and the remainder is unexplained. The D gene and trimming were derived from the DNA, and the V and J assignments and clone size from that table. This sample has 70,000 to 100,000 clones in its table, and roughly 90% of those were observed once. In total, the top ten clones hold about 1.8% of the sample.

Spanning cysteine to phenylalanine, the CDR3 consists of 13 amino acids. The CDR3 DNA has 39 bases and is translated from base 1. Here V drops 1 base and J drops 4 bases, and the junction holds 0 bases not matched to any gene. CDR1 and CDR2 were assigned from the germline V gene as LGHNA and YNFKEQ. The collaborating institutions used their own protocols to collect whole blood in K2EDTA tubes. For TCRbeta analysis, collaborator samples were shipped as frozen whole blood, as isolated PBMCs, or as DNA extracted from either sample type. Turning to this clone: Its antigen remains unidentified. No quality values exist for individual bases; no much larger clone is one base distant.

The origin of this receptor is a man aged 55 to 70 with acute or convalescent COVID-19. The rearrangement joined TRBV4-2 to TRBJ2-5; 7 of the junction bases match TRBD2. Input material: peripheral blood. The base sequence is TGTGCCAGCAGCCAAGCGGGGGGAGAGACCCAGTACTTC. Translated, it reads CASSQAGGETQYF.